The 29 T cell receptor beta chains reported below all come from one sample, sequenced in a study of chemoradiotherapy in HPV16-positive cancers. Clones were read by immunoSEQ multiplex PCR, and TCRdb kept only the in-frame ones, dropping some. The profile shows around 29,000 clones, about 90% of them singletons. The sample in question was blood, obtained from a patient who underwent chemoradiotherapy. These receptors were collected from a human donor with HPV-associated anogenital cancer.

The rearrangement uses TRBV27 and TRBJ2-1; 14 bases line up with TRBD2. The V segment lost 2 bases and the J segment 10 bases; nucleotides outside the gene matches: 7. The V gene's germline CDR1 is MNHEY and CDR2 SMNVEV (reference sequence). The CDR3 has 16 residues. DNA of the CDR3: TGTGCCAGCAGTTTACGCGGGACTAGCGGGAGTGGGGAGCAGTTCTTC. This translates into CASSLRGTSGSGEQFF.

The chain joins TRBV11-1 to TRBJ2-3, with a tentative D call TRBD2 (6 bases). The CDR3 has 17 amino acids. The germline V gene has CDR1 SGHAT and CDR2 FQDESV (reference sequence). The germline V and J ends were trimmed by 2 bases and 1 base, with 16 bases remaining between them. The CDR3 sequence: CASSLFSGGVGTDTQYF. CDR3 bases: TGTGCCAGCAGCTTATTTTCAGGCGGGGTTGGCACAGATACGCAGTATTTT.

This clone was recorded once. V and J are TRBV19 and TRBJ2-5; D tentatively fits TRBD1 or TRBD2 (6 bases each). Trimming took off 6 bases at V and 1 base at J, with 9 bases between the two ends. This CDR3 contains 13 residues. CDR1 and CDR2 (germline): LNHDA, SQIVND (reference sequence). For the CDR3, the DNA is TGTGCCAGTAGCGGGGGCTTCCAAGAGACCCAGTACTTC. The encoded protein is CASSGGFQETQYF.

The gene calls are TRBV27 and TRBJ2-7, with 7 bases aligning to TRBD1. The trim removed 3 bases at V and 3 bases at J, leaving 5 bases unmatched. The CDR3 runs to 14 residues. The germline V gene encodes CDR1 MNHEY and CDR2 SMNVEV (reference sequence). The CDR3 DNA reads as TGTGCCAGCAGTTTTGACAGGGTGGGCTACGAGCAGTACTTC. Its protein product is CASSFDRVGYEQYF.

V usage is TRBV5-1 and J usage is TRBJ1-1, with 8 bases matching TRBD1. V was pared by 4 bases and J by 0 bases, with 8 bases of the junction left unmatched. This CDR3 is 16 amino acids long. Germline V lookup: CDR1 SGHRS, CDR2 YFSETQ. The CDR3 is CASSTGQGFLNTEAFF. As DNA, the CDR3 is TGCGCCAGCAGCACCGGACAGGGATTTTTGAACACTGAAGCTTTCTTT.

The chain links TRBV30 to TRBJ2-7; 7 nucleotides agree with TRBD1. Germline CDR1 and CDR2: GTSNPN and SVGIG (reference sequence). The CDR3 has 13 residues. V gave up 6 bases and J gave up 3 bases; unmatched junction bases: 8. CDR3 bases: TGTGCCTGTACTCAGGGGGAGTACTACGAGCAGTACTTC. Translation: CACTQGEYYEQYF. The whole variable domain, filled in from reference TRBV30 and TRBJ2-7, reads SQTIHQWPATLVQPVGSPLSLECTVEGTSNPNLYWYRQAAGRGLQLLFYSVGIGQISSEVPQNLSASRPQDRQFILSSKKLLLSDSGFYLCACTQGEYYEQYFGPGTRLTVT.

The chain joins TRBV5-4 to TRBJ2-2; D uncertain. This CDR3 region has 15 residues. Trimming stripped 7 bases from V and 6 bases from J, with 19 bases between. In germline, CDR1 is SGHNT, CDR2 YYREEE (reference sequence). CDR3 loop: CASAFSRSDSGELFF. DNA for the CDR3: TGTGCCAGCGCATTTTCTAGGTCCGACTCCGGGGAGCTGTTTTTT.

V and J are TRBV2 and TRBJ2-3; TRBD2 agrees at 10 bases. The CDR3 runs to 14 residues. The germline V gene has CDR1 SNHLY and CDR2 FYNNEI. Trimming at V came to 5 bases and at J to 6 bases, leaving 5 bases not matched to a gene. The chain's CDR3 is CASSSTSGTDTQYF. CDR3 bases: TGTGCCAGCAGTTCAACTAGCGGGACTGATACGCAGTATTTT. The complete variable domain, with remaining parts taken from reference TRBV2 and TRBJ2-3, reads EPEVTQTPSHQVTQMGQEVILRCVPISNHLYFYWYRQILGQKVEFLVSFYNNEISEKSEIFDDQFSVERPDGSNFTLKIRSTKLEDSAMYFCASSSTSGTDTQYFGPGTRLTVL.

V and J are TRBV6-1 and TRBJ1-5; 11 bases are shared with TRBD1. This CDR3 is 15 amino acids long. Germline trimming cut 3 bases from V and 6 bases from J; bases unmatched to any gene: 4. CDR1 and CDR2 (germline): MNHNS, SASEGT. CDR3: CASSDRTGGSQPQHF. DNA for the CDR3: TGTGCCAGCAGTGACAGGACAGGGGGCAGTCAGCCCCAGCATTTT.

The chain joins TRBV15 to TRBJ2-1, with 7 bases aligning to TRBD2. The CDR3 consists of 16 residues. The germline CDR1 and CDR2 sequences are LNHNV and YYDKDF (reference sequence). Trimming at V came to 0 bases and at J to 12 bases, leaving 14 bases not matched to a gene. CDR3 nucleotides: TGTGCCACCAGCAGAGATCAACTGCCTAGCGGTCTGGCGCAGTTCTTC. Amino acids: CATSRDQLPSGLAQFF.

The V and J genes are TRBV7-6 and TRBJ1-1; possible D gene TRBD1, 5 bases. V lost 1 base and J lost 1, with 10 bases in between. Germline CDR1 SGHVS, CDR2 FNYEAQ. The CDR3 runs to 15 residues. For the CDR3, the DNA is TGTGCCAGCAGCTTAGTTAGGGGCGGGAACACTGAAGCTTTCTTT. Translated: CASSLVRGGNTEAFF.

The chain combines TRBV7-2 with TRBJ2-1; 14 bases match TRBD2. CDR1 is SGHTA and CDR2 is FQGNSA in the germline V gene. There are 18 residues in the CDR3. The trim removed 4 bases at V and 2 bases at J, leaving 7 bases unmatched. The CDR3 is CASSYLTGLAGAYNEQFF. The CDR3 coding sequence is TGTGCCAGCAGCTACCTCACGGGACTAGCGGGGGCCTACAATGAGCAGTTCTTC.

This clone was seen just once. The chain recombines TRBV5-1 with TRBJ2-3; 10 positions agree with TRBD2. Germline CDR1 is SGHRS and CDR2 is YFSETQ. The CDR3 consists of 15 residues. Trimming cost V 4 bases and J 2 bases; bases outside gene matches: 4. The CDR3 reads CASSPTSGNTDTQYF. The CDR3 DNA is TGCGCCAGCAGCCCCACTAGCGGGAACACAGATACGCAGTATTTT.

The CDR3 here is CASRRFAGGQDTQYF. CDR3 DNA sequence: TGCGCCAGCAGACGCTTTGCGGGAGGGCAGGATACGCAGTATTTT. The chain uses TRBV5-1 and TRBJ2-3; TRBD2 aligns across 9 bases. The junction had 10 bases not matched to a gene; V was cut back by 5 bases and J by 6 bases. CDR1 SGHRS and CDR2 YFSETQ come from the germline V gene. The CDR3 has 15 residues.

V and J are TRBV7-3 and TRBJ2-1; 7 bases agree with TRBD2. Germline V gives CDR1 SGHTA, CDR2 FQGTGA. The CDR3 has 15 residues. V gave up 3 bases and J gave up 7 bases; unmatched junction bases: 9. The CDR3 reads CASSFLAAPGNEQFF. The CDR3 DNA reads TGTGCCAGCAGCTTTCTAGCGGCTCCAGGGAATGAGCAGTTCTTC.

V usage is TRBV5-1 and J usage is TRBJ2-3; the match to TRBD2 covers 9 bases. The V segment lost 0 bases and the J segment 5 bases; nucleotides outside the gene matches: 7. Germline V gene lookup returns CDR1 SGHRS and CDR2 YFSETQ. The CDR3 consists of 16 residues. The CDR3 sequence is CASSLAAGGPGDTQYF. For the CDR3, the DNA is TGCGCCAGCAGCTTGGCGGCGGGAGGGCCAGGAGATACGCAGTATTTT.

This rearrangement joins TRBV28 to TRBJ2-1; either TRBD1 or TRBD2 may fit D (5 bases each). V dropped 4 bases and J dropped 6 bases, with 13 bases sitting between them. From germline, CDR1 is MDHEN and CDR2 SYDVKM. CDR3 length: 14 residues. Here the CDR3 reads CASSSIGTPNEQFF. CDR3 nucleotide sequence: TGTGCCAGCAGTTCGATCGGGACCCCCAATGAGCAGTTCTTC. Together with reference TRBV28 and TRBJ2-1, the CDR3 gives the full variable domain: DVKVTQSSRYLVKRTGEKVFLECVQDMDHENMFWYRQDPGLGLRLIYFSYDVKMKEKGDIPEGYSVSREKKERFSLILESASTNQTSMYLCASSSIGTPNEQFFGPGTRLTVL.

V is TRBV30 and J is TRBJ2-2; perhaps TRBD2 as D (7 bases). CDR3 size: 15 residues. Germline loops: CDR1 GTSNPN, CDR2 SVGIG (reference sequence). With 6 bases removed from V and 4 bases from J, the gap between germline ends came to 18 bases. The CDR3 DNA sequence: TGTGCCTGCCCTCGGGGGGCTGATGGCACCGGGGAGCTGTTTTTT. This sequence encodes CACPRGADGTGELFF.

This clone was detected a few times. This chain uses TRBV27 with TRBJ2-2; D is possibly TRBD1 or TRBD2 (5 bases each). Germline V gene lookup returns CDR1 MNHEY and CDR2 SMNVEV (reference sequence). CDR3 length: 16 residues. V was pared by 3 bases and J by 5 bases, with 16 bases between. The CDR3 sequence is CASSFGTGGGTGELFF. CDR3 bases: TGTGCCAGCAGTTTCGGGACGGGTGGGGGAACCGGGGAGCTGTTTTTT.

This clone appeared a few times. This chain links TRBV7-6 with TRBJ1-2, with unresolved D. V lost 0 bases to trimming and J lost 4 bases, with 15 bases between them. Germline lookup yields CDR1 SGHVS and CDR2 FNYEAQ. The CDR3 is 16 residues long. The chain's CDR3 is CASSLAPDGWGYGYTF. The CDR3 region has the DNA TGTGCCAGCAGCTTAGCGCCGGACGGATGGGGCTATGGCTACACCTTC.

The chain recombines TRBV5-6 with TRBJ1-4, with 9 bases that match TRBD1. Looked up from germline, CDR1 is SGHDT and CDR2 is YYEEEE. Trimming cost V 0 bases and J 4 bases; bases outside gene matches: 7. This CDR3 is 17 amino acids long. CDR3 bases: TGTGCCAGCAGCTTGGTGGGGACAGGGATGAATAATGAAAAACTGTTTTTT. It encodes CASSLVGTGMNNEKLFF.

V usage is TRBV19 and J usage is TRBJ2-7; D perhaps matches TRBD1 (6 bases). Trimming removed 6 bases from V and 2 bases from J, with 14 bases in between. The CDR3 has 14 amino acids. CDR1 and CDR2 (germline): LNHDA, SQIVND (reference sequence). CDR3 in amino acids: CASSQGTNPYEQYF. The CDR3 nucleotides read TGTGCCAGTAGCCAGGGGACGAACCCCTACGAGCAGTACTTC.

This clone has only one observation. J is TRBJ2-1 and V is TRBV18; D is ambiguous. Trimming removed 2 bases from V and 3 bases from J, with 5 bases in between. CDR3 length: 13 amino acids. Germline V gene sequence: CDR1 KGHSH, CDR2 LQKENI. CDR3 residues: CASSPNDYNEQFF. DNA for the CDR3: TGTGCCAGCTCACCAAACGACTACAATGAGCAGTTCTTC. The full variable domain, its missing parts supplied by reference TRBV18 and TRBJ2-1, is NAGVMQNPRHLVRRRGQEARLRCSPMKGHSHVYWYRQLPEEGLKFMVYLQKENIIDESGMPKERFSAEFPKEGPSILRIQQVVRGDSAAYFCASSPNDYNEQFFGPGTRLTVL.

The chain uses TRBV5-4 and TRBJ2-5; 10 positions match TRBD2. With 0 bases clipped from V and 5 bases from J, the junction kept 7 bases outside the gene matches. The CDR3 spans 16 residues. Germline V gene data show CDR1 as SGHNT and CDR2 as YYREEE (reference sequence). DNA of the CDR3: TGTGCCAGCAGCTTGGGGCTAGCGGGAGTTTTGGAGACCCAGTACTTC. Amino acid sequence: CASSLGLAGVLETQYF.

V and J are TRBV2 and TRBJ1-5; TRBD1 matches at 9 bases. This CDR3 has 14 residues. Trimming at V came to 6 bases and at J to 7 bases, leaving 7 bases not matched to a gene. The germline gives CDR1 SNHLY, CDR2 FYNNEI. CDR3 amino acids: CASRPGQGLQPQHF. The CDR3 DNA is TGTGCCAGCAGGCCGGGACAGGGTTTACAGCCCCAGCATTTT.

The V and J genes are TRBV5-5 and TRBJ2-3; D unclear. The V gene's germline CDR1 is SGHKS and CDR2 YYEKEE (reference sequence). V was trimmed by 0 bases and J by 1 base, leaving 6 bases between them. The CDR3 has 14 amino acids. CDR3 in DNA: TGTGCCAGCAGCTTGGTAGCCGGCACAGATACGCAGTATTTT. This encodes CASSLVAGTDTQYF.

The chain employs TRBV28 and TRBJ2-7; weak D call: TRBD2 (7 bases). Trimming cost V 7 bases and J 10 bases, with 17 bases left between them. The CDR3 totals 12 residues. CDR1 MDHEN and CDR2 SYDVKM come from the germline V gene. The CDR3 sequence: CASNVQGGAQYF. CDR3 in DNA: TGTGCCAGCAACGTACAGGGAGGGGCCCAGTACTTC.

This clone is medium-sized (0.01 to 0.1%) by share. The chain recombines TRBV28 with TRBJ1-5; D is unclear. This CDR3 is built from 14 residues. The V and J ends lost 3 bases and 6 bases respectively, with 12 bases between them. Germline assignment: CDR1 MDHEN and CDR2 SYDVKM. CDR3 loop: CASSFVTESQPQHF. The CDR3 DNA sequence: TGTGCCAGCAGTTTCGTGACGGAAAGTCAGCCCCAGCATTTT.

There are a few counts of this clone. DNA of the CDR3: TGTGCCAGCAGCATCGGACAAGGCACCGGGGAGCTGTTTTTT. As protein: CASSIGQGTGELFF. The chain joins TRBV7-9 to TRBJ2-2, with D perhaps TRBD1 (5 bases). The CDR3 loop spans 14 amino acids. Trimming pared 5 bases from V and 4 bases from J, leaving 11 bases between. CDR1 is SEHNR, CDR2 FQNEAQ, per germline (reference sequence). Looking up the rest from reference TRBV7-9 and TRBJ2-2 gives the full variable domain: DTGVSQNPRHKITKRGQNVTFRCDPISEHNRLYWYRQTLGQGPEFLTYFQNEAQLEKSRLLSDRFSAERPKGSFSTLEIQRTEQGDSAMYLCASSIGQGTGELFFGEGSRLTVL.